Listed here are 9 T cell receptor beta chains from one sample, sequenced in a study of shared clonotypes between healthy human individuals. Sequencing used immunoSEQ multiplex PCR; TCRdb keeps in-frame clones, though not all of them. Of approximately 1.5 million clones listed, 98% are singletons. Sequenced sample: naive CD4+ T cells sorted from blood. Subset denoted: CD45RA+ positively selected. These receptors were obtained from a man under 40 in good health.

As to this clone: Other DNA sequences in this sample translate to the same CDR3. The chain links TRBV27 to TRBJ2-3; possibly TRBD1 for D (6 bases). From germline, CDR1 is MNHEY and CDR2 SMNVEV (reference sequence). The V end was cut by 6 bases, the J end by 0 bases, with 13 bases between. The CDR3 has 15 amino acids. The CDR3 loop is CASSLGQSSTDTQYF. CDR3 nucleotides: TGTGCCAGCAGCCTAGGACAGTCTAGCACAGATACGCAGTATTTT.

The J gene is TRBJ2-5, the V gene TRBV4-3, with a weak D call TRBD2 (5 bases). The CDR3 covers 13 residues. Trimming pared 0 bases from V and 5 bases from J, leaving 7 bases between. The germline V gene encodes CDR1 LGHNA and CDR2 YSLEER. The CDR3 protein is CASSQEWRETQYF. The CDR3, as DNA: TGCGCCAGCAGCCAAGAGTGGAGGGAGACCCAGTACTTC.

The chain has TRBV4-3 and TRBJ2-2, with D tentatively TRBD2 (6 bases). Looked up from germline, CDR1 is LGHNA and CDR2 is YSLEER. Between the trimmed V and J ends, which lost 2 bases and 1 base, there was a span of 8 bases. The CDR3 covers 15 residues. This CDR3 reads CASSQRRGNTGELFF. The CDR3 nucleotides read TGCGCCAGCAGCCAACGGCGGGGGAACACCGGGGAGCTGTTTTTT.

The rearrangement joins TRBV18 to TRBJ1-3; unclear D gene. Trimming removed 3 bases from V and 0 bases from J, with 9 bases in between. The CDR3 has 15 residues. Germline CDR1 reads KGHSH; CDR2 reads LQKENI. For the CDR3, the DNA is TGTGCCAGCTCACCTTCCATAATCTCTGGAAACACCATATATTTT. Protein product: CASSPSIISGNTIYF.

This chain links TRBV6-5 with TRBJ1-2, with 8 positions matching TRBD1. J gave up 4 bases and V 7 bases, and 2 bases lay outside the gene matches. Germline V gene data show CDR1 as MNHEY and CDR2 as SVGAGI. CDR3 length equals 12 residues. The CDR3 protein is CASTGGLYGYTF. CDR3 sequence (DNA): TGTGCCAGCACAGGGGGCCTCTATGGCTACACCTTC.

The chain joins TRBV18 to TRBJ2-7, with 9 positions matching TRBD2. Germline CDR1 and CDR2: KGHSH and LQKENI. CDR3 length equals 16 residues. Trimming took 3 bases from V and 2 from J; bases not matched to a gene: 8. CDR3 in DNA: TGTGCCAGCTCACCGGATTCTAGCGGGAATCCCTACGAGCAGTACTTC. Translated: CASSPDSSGNPYEQYF.

This clone was found once. V gene TRBV18 combines with J gene TRBJ2-1; 8 nucleotides match TRBD2. The length of the CDR3 is 14 residues. Per the germline V gene, CDR1 is KGHSH and CDR2 is LQKENI. The V gene end was trimmed by 1 base and the J gene end by 6 bases; junction bases not matched to a gene: 2. The DNA for the CDR3 is TGTGCCAGCTCACCACTGACTAGCGCCAATGAGCAGTTCTTC. Protein: CASSPLTSANEQFF.

This chain links TRBV7-8 with TRBJ1-5, with D uncertain. The CDR3 consists of 17 residues. The germline V gene has CDR1 SGHVS and CDR2 FQNEAQ. The germline V and J ends were trimmed by 0 bases and 6 bases, with 18 bases remaining between them. CDR3 sequence (DNA): TGTGCCAGCAGCTTAGCATTCGGGCAGAGAATCCCTCAGCCCCAGCATTTT. Encoded protein: CASSLAFGQRIPQPQHF.

J is TRBJ2-5 and V is TRBV2, with no clear D. The CDR3 totals 15 residues. Trimming pared 1 base from V and 1 base from J, leaving 10 bases between. From germline, CDR1 is SNHLY and CDR2 FYNNEI. CDR3 sequence (DNA): TGTGCCAGCAGTGAAGTCTACGGGCCCCAAGAGACCCAGTACTTC. Amino acids: CASSEVYGPQETQYF.